This TCR beta chain appears in the sequencing data of a study of OX40 agonist ivuxolimab in advanced cancers. The wider study: Three patients, one with hepatocellular carcinoma and two with cutaneous melanoma, achieved partial responses.

Study-level results: Researchers report that CD8+ T cells had, on average, more expanded clones than CD4+.

Blood draws occurred at baseline, cycle 4 day 1, and cycle 7 day 1. As regards this clone: Antigen unknown.

Sequencing was performed with immunoSEQ multiplex PCR; in TCRdb, only in-frame clones are kept and a portion is missing. The sample yields approximately 60,000 clones, around 83% seen once. This CDR3 has 14 residues. Germline V CDR1 and CDR2: SNHLY, FYNNEI. Between the trimmed V and J ends, which lost 10 bases and 2 bases, there was a span of 16 bases. Sequencing was performed on CD4+ or CD8+ T cells sorted from blood, taken in a trial of the OX40 agonist ivuxolimab. The clonotype originates from an adult with an advanced solid tumor such as melanoma, head and neck, liver or kidney cancer. The chain carries TRBV2 and TRBJ2-3; no clear D. DNA of the CDR3: TGTGCCACCGCAGACTGGAGCGCCACAGATACGCAGTATTTT. Translation: CATADWSATDTQYF.